This TCR beta chain was obtained from a study of T cell changes during pregnancy in multiple sclerosis. Assay: immunoSEQ multiplex PCR; the TCRdb copy retains only in-frame clones and omits some. The table records approximately 50,000 clones, 85% to 95% of them present only once. The CDR3 runs to 15 residues. From germline, CDR1 is KGHSH and CDR2 LQKENI. The trim removed 3 bases at V and 11 bases at J, leaving 15 bases unmatched. Material: CD4+ T cells from peripheral blood mononuclear cells, obtained after pregnancy. This TCR came from a female donor in good health, enrolled as a control in a pregnancy study. The V and J genes are TRBV18 and TRBJ2-5; 7 nucleotides match TRBD1. CDR3 bases: TGTGCCAGCTCACCTGACAGGGTTGAAGAGGAGGCACAGTACTTC. Amino acid sequence: CASSPDRVEEEAQYF.